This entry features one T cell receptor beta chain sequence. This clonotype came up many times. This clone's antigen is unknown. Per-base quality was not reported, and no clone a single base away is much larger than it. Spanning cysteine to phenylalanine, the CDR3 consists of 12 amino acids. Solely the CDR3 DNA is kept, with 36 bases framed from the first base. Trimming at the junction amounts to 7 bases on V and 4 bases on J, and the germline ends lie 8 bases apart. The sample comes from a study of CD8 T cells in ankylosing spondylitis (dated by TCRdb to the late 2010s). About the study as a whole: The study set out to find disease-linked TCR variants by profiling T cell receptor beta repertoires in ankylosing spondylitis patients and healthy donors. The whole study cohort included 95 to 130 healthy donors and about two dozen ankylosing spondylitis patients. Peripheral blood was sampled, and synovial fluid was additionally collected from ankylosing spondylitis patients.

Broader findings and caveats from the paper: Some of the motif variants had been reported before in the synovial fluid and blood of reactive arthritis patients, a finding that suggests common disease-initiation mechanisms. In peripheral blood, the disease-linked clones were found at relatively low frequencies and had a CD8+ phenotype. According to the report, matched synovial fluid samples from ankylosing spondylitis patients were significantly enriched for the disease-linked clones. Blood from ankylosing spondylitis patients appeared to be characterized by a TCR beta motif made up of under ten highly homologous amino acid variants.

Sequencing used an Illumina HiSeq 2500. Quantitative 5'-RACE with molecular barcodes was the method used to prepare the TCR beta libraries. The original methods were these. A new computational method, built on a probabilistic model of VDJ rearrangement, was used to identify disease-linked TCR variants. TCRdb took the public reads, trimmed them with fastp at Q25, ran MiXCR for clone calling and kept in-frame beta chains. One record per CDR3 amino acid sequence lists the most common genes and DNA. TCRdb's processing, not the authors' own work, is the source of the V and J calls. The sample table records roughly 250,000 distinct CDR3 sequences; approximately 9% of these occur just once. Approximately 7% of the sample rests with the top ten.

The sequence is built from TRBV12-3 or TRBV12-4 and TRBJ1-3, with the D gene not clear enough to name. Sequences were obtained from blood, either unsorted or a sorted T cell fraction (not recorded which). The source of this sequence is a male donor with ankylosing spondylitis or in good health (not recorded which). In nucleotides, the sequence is TGTGCCAGCAACCTAGTCGGAAACACCATATATTTT. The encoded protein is CASNLVGNTIYF.